This T cell receptor beta chain was profiled in a study of early T cells in non-severe SARS-CoV-2 infection. At the level of the study: Chains stayed unpaired after sequencing of bulk RNA from unsorted whole blood. Broader study findings: Missing private and CD4 specificities, VDJdb matching favored anti-spike CD8 responses.

Note on this clonotype: Its specificity is unknown.

Individual cDNA molecules carried attached unique molecular identifiers. TCRdb re-called the 5' RACE reads through MiXCR, storing one row per CDR3 protein. The sample carries roughly 100,000 distinct CDR3 sequences, around 13% recorded once. The sample comprised whole blood. The clonotype was recovered from an adult who was a healthcare worker with PCR-confirmed SARS-CoV-2 infection or an uninfected control (not recorded which).

The CDR3 DNA sequence: TGTGCCAGCAGTGAATCAGGGCCGAGCACCGGGGAGCTGTTTTTT. Its protein is CASSESGPSTGELFF. This rearrangement joins TRBV6-4 to TRBJ2-2, with a possible D match to TRBD1 (5 bases). The CDR3 extends over 15 amino acids. With 3 bases removed from V and 4 bases from J, the gap between germline ends came to 12 bases. Germline lookup yields CDR1 MRHNA and CDR2 SNTAGT.